This T cell receptor (beta chain) appears in the sequencing data of a study of cytomegalovirus exposure and HLA in healthy donors. Study at large: The 120 or so validation repertoires were reported in a later analysis to have been generated on the same platform as the 500 to 700 first-cohort repertoires. General observations from the study: Usually a TCR sequence was rare, but some public TCRs were found in many donors. The classifier reportedly diagnosed cytomegalovirus status with high specificity and sensitivity. The study designated roughly 160 TCR beta chains cytomegalovirus-associated.

Concerning this clone itself: Its antigen is unknown.

The CDR3 has 12 amino acids. The V segment lost 10 bases and the J segment 5 bases; nucleotides outside the gene matches: 8. Germline V gene data show CDR1 as MNHEY and CDR2 as SMNVEV (reference sequence). Profiled with immunoSEQ multiplex PCR; TCRdb holds only in-frame clones, not every one. Among a few hundred thousand clones listed, just over 85% were seen once. Sequences were obtained from PBMCs. The receptor was isolated from a woman in her late teens or twenties in good health and CMV-seronegative. This chain links TRBV27 with TRBJ2-7, with TRBD2 identical over 7 bases. CDR3 sequence reads: CAIGRKVHEQYF. In DNA form, the CDR3 reads TGTGCCATCGGGAGGAAAGTACACGAGCAGTACTTC.